Below, one TCR beta chain is given with its context. These data come from a study of early T cells in non-severe SARS-CoV-2 infection. Germline CDR1 and CDR2: SEHNR and FQNEAQ (reference sequence). The length of the CDR3 is 16 residues. The ends lost 3 bases at V and 4 bases at J; junction bases unmatched: 11. TCRdb ran MiXCR on the 5' RACE reads and lists one entry per CDR3 protein. The sample has 65,000 to 80,000 distinct CDR3 sequences, about 12% seen once. The sample comprised whole blood. The sequence was obtained from an adult who was a healthcare worker with PCR-confirmed SARS-CoV-2 infection or an uninfected control (not recorded which). The rearrangement links TRBV7-9 to TRBJ2-7; 8 nucleotides line up with TRBD2. The CDR3 is CASSFPSAGGLYEQYF. The CDR3 DNA follows: TGTGCCAGCAGCTTCCCCAGCGCGGGGGGATTGTACGAGCAGTACTTC. Using reference TRBV7-9 and TRBJ2-7 for the parts outside the CDR3, the full variable domain is DTGVSQNPRHKITKRGQNVTFRCDPISEHNRLYWYRQTLGQGPEFLTYFQNEAQLEKSRLLSDRFSAERPKGSFSTLEIQRTEQGDSAMYLCASSFPSAGGLYEQYFGPGTRLTVT.